The subject of this entry is one TCR beta chain. This sample is drawn from a study of siplizumab effects on memory and regulatory T cells. The germline V gene has CDR1 SGDLS and CDR2 YYNGEE. The CDR3 loop spans 15 amino acids. V lost 5 bases and J lost 2, with 14 bases in between. Assaying covered roughly 92,000 TCR templates per sample. Clones were read by immunoSEQ multiplex PCR, and TCRdb kept only the in-frame ones, dropping some. Among 100,000 or so clones, approximately 92% were seen once, and the ten largest hold around 0.15%. The clonotype originates from a human donor in good health. The sample consisted of non-Treg CD4+ T cells sorted from blood. The chain couples TRBV9 to TRBJ2-1, with a possible D match to TRBD2 (6 bases). CDR3 DNA: TGTGCCAGCAGAACCGGGACTTCTGCCTACAATGAGCAGTTCTTC. Translated: CASRTGTSAYNEQFF.